Each of the 17 T cell receptor beta chains below was sequenced from the same sample in a study of blood T cells in healthy people across ages. Primers used in a second PCR of roughly 7 to 11 cycles were a sample-barcoded 5' primer and a J-beta primer mix. MiXCR was run by TCRdb on the 5' RACE reads, yielding one entry per CDR3 protein. The sample consists of approximately 900,000 distinct CDR3 sequences, 25% to 30% of them appearing once. These records were also assigned to another study, of T cells of mothers and their children.

Source material: blood. These TCRs come from a woman in her thirties or forties in good health.

The chain carries TRBV20-1 and TRBJ2-7; TRBD2 agrees at 8 bases. Germline trimming cut 5 bases from V and 3 bases from J; bases unmatched to any gene: 18. CDR3 size: 17 residues. CDR1 DFQATT and CDR2 SNEGSKA come from the germline V gene (reference sequence). The CDR3, as DNA: TGCAGTGCTGCCTCTTACTTACTAGCGGACAGATTCTACGAGCAGTACTTC. It yields the protein CSAASYLLADRFYEQYF.

This chain connects TRBV7-9 to TRBJ2-7, with 7 bases aligning to TRBD1. The CDR3 is 12 amino acids. Germline CDR1 SEHNR, CDR2 FQNEAQ (reference sequence). V lost 8 bases and J lost 5; bases outside the gene matches: 6. The CDR3 region is CASARDRDEQYF. Here the CDR3 DNA reads TGTGCCAGCGCCCGAGACAGGGACGAGCAGTACTTC.

The J gene is TRBJ1-6, the V gene TRBV20-1; maybe TRBD1 (5 bases). The V gene's germline CDR1 is DFQATT and CDR2 SNEGSKA (reference sequence). This CDR3 has 15 amino acids. Trimming left V 0 bases short and J 6 bases short, with 12 bases between. DNA of the CDR3: TGCAGTGCTAGAGACGGGGGAGAATCTAATTCACCCCTCCACTTT. As protein: CSARDGGESNSPLHF.

This chain links TRBV20-1 with TRBJ2-4; D not certain. V shed 5 bases and J shed 13 bases, with 24 bases lying between them. CDR1 and CDR2 from the germline V gene are DFQATT and SNEGSKA (reference sequence). This CDR3 contains 14 residues. CDR3 DNA sequence: TGCAGTGCTCGACCGGCAAACCTCTACAATGAGCAGTACTTC. Protein: CSARPANLYNEQYF.

As to this clonotype: A much more abundant neighbour one base away suggests this may be a read error. The chain combines TRBV12-3 or TRBV12-4 with TRBJ2-3; D is unresolved. The CDR3 runs to 11 residues. V was cut by 3 bases and J by 7 bases, with 5 bases left in between. CDR3 region: CASSFLNTQYF. The CDR3 DNA follows: TGTGCCAGCAGTTTTCTGAATACGCAGTATTTT.

This clonotype was seen a few times. V and J are TRBV3-1 and TRBJ2-7; 9 positions match TRBD1. The CDR3 sequence is 14 residues long. The junction had 7 bases not matched to a gene; V was cut back by 3 bases and J by 7 bases. Germline V gene lookup returns CDR1 LGHDT and CDR2 YNNKEL (reference sequence). CDR3 residues: CASSHSDRGGEQYF. DNA of the CDR3: TGTGCCAGCAGCCACTCGGACAGGGGAGGAGAGCAGTACTTC.

This clonotype was picked up many times. The rearrangement joins TRBV6-5 to TRBJ1-6; 9 nucleotides line up with TRBD1. Trimming at V came to 6 bases and at J to 7 bases, leaving 10 bases not matched to a gene. The CDR3 runs to 16 residues. The V gene's germline CDR1 is MNHEY and CDR2 SVGAGI. The CDR3 sequence: CASRRLGQGMNSPLHF. CDR3 bases: TGTGCCAGCAGGCGCCTCGGACAGGGGATGAATTCACCCCTCCACTTT.

V and J are TRBV2 and TRBJ1-1; TRBD1 is a possible D gene (5 bases). There are 13 residues in the CDR3. Per germline, CDR1 SNHLY and CDR2 FYNNEI. The V and J ends lost 5 bases and 6 bases respectively, with 13 bases between them. The CDR3: CASSSGKNSEAFF. CDR3 bases: TGTGCCAGCAGTTCAGGGAAAAACTCTGAAGCTTTCTTT.

This sequence joins TRBV28 and TRBJ1-2; D remains unclear. The CDR3 runs 15 residues. Germline V gene sequence: CDR1 MDHEN, CDR2 SYDVKM. With 7 bases removed from V and 12 bases from J, the gap between germline ends came to 27 bases. CDR3 sequence reads: CASILISGSPPHHTF. CDR3 DNA sequence: TGTGCCAGCATCCTCATCTCGGGGTCTCCTCCCCACCACACCTTC.

This clonotype was observed a handful of times. The chain joins TRBV19 to TRBJ1-1, with D unclear. CDR1 LNHDA and CDR2 SQIVND come from the germline V gene (reference sequence). CDR3 length: 14 amino acids. DNA for the CDR3: TGTGCAATCCTCCCCCGATCGATGAACACTGAAGCTTTCTTT. This sequence encodes CAILPRSMNTEAFF.

The V gene is TRBV20-1, the J gene TRBJ1-2, with unresolved D. Trimming cost V 3 bases and J 0 bases, with 14 bases left between them. Germline CDR1 DFQATT, CDR2 SNEGSKA (reference sequence). The CDR3 is made up of 15 amino acids. As DNA, the CDR3 is TGCAGTGCTAGCCGAACTACTCAAGCTAACTATGGCTACACCTTC. The encoded protein is CSASRTTQANYGYTF.

The sample holds a few counts of this clonotype. This chain connects TRBV28 to TRBJ1-6, with D unresolved. V lost 6 bases, J lost 4 bases, and 19 bases lay in between. Germline V gene lookup returns CDR1 MDHEN and CDR2 SYDVKM. The CDR3 extends over 17 amino acids. In DNA form, the CDR3 reads TGTGCCAGCAGCCTATTTAAAATAGGGTCTTATAATTCACCCCTCCACTTT. Its protein is CASSLFKIGSYNSPLHF.

This CDR3 is CASSLESRGYEKLFF. CDR3 bases: TGCGCCAGCAGCTTGGAATCAAGAGGATATGAAAAACTGTTTTTT. The chain is built from TRBV5-1 and TRBJ1-4; the D is unclear. The CDR3 length is 15 residues. Trimming removed 0 bases from V and 6 bases from J, with 12 bases in between. CDR1 and CDR2 (germline): SGHRS, YFSETQ.

This clonotype was seen only a few times. The V call is TRBV20-1, the J call TRBJ1-1; D is unresolved. CDR1 is DFQATT and CDR2 is SNEGSKA in the germline V gene (reference sequence). The CDR3 spans 13 residues. Trimming cost V 3 bases and J 0 bases, with 8 bases left between them. The CDR3 spells CSASADLNTEAFF. The CDR3, as DNA: TGCAGTGCTAGTGCGGACCTGAACACTGAAGCTTTCTTT.

The rearrangement links TRBV5-1 to TRBJ2-5, with D tentatively TRBD2 (6 bases). Judging by the DNA end, TRBJ2-7 fits better; the J call may be wrong. The germline gives CDR1 SGHRS, CDR2 YFSETQ. There are 17 residues in the CDR3. The CDR3 DNA follows: TGCGCCAGCAGTCTTGTTGGGGATCGGTGGGGGGCCTACGAGCAGTACTTC. This sequence encodes CASSLVGDRWGAYEQYF.

This clonotype was detected only a few times. This rearrangement joins TRBV20-1 to TRBJ2-5, with D possibly TRBD2 on 7 matching bases. Between the trimmed V and J ends, which lost 0 bases and 5 bases, there was a span of 16 bases. The germline CDR1 and CDR2 sequences are DFQATT and SNEGSKA (reference sequence). The CDR3 loop spans 15 amino acids. The CDR3 nucleotides are TGCAGTGCTAGAGATTGGGAGGGGGTGGGGGAGACCCAGTACTTC. This codes for CSARDWEGVGETQYF.

This clonotype was picked up a small number of times. The chain is built from TRBV7-9 and TRBJ2-6; perhaps TRBD1 as D (6 bases). In germline, CDR1 is SEHNR, CDR2 FQNEAQ (reference sequence). V lost 10 bases and J lost 0, with 28 bases in between. The CDR3 extends over 20 amino acids. CDR3 region: CATSENRQARDYSGANVLTF. The CDR3 bases are TGTGCCACATCCGAGAATCGACAGGCTCGTGACTACTCTGGGGCCAACGTCCTGACTTTC. Full variable domain (missing parts from reference TRBV7-9 and TRBJ2-6): DTGVSQNPRHKITKRGQNVTFRCDPISEHNRLYWYRQTLGQGPEFLTYFQNEAQLEKSRLLSDRFSAERPKGSFSTLEIQRTEQGDSAMYLCATSENRQARDYSGANVLTFGAGSRLTVL.